The 28 T cell receptor beta chains below were found in one sample sequenced in a study of T cell changes during pregnancy in multiple sclerosis. Produced via immunoSEQ multiplex PCR; TCRdb's table is partial and in-frame only. The table records fewer than 90,000 clones, about 93% of them present only once. Sequencing was performed on peripheral blood, taken after pregnancy. These receptors originate from a female donor in good health, enrolled as a control in a pregnancy study.

This chain uses TRBV6-1 with TRBJ1-1; D gene ambiguous. The V gene lost 5 bases and the J gene lost 1 base, with 11 bases spanning the gap. CDR1 MNHNS and CDR2 SASEGT come from the germline V gene. This CDR3 has 14 residues. CDR3 protein: CASSFDTRNTEAFF. The CDR3 nucleotides read TGTGCCAGCAGTTTTGACACCCGGAACACTGAAGCTTTCTTT.

The V call is TRBV5-6, the J call TRBJ2-7, with D tentatively TRBD1 (6 bases). CDR1 and CDR2 (germline): SGHDT, YYEEEE. Deletions cut 2 bases from V and 6 bases from J, with 15 bases between. This CDR3 comprises 14 residues. The CDR3 protein is CASSFSPGAGEQYF. The CDR3 DNA reads as TGTGCCAGCAGCTTTTCCCCAGGGGCTGGCGAGCAGTACTTC.

V and J are TRBV5-4 and TRBJ2-5, with 9 nucleotides matching TRBD2. This CDR3 has 14 amino acids. J gave up 5 bases and V 0 bases, and 2 bases lay outside the gene matches. The germline V gene encodes CDR1 SGHNT and CDR2 YYREEE (reference sequence). CDR3 in amino acids: CASSLERGEETQYF. The CDR3 nucleotides are TGTGCCAGCAGCTTGGAGCGGGGGGAGGAGACCCAGTACTTC.

CDR3 loop: CASSPQTLPYEQYF. In DNA form, the CDR3 reads TGTGCCAGCTCACCCCAGACATTGCCCTACGAGCAGTACTTC. The V and J genes are TRBV18 and TRBJ2-7; no definite D call. Germline V gene sequence: CDR1 KGHSH, CDR2 LQKENI. The CDR3 is made up of 14 amino acids. Trimming took 3 bases from V and 2 from J, leaving 11 bases between them.

The chain uses TRBV2 and TRBJ2-7, with 13 positions matching TRBD2. CDR3 size: 17 residues. Per germline, CDR1 SNHLY and CDR2 FYNNEI. V trimming: 6 bases; J trimming: 4 bases; junction bases outside the gene matches: 12. This CDR3 is CASRSLLAGGGGYEQYF. Here the CDR3 DNA reads TGTGCCAGCAGGTCCCTACTAGCGGGAGGGGGAGGATACGAGCAGTACTTC. The full variable domain, its missing parts supplied by reference TRBV2 and TRBJ2-7, is EPEVTQTPSHQVTQMGQEVILRCVPISNHLYFYWYRQILGQKVEFLVSFYNNEISEKSEIFDDQFSVERPDGSNFTLKIRSTKLEDSAMYFCASRSLLAGGGGYEQYFGPGTRLTVT.

The CDR3 loop reads CASSIESTYEAFF. CDR3 in DNA: TGTGCCAGTAGTATAGAGTCCACATATGAAGCTTTCTTT. This chain connects TRBV19 to TRBJ1-1; D not resolved. Germline V gene data show CDR1 as LNHDA and CDR2 as SQIVND (reference sequence). The CDR3 has 13 residues. V was pared by 0 bases and J by 7 bases, with 9 bases between. Full variable domain (remainder filled in from reference TRBV19 and TRBJ1-1): DGGITQSPKYLFRKEGQNVTLSCEQNLNHDAMYWYRQDPGQGLRLIYYSQIVNDFQKGDIAEGYSVSREKKESFPLTVTSAQKNPTAFYLCASSIESTYEAFFGQGTRLTVV.

The gene calls are TRBV30 and TRBJ1-5, with D possibly being TRBD1 (5 bases). Germline V gene data show CDR1 as GTSNPN and CDR2 as SVGIG (reference sequence). V gave up 2 bases and J gave up 7 bases, with 15 bases separating them. CDR3 length: 14 residues. This CDR3 reads CAWSSGGLGQPQHF. As DNA, the CDR3 is TGTGCCTGGAGTTCCGGGGGGTTGGGACAGCCCCAGCATTTT. The full variable domain, completed using reference TRBV30 and TRBJ1-5, is SQTIHQWPATLVQPVGSPLSLECTVEGTSNPNLYWYRQAAGRGLQLLFYSVGIGQISSEVPQNLSASRPQDRQFILSSKKLLLSDSGFYLCAWSSGGLGQPQHFGDGTRLSIL.

The chain couples TRBV5-6 to TRBJ1-5; maybe TRBD1 (5 bases). The CDR3 length is 14 residues. Germline assignment: CDR1 SGHDT and CDR2 YYEEEE. V was shortened by 0 bases and J by 5 bases, with 9 bases between the two germline ends. The CDR3 coding sequence is TGTGCCAGCAGCTTGGCGGGAGGGGATCAGCCCCAGCATTTT. Translating it yields CASSLAGGDQPQHF.

The chain links TRBV5-4 to TRBJ2-7, with 8 bases aligning to TRBD2. V lost 0 bases to trimming and J lost 5 bases; unmatched junction nucleotides: 1. This CDR3 comprises 13 residues. Germline values: CDR1 SGHNT, CDR2 YYREEE (reference sequence). In DNA form, the CDR3 reads TGTGCCAGCAGCTTGGTCGGGGGGGACGAGCAGTACTTC. It translates to CASSLVGGDEQYF.

The chain joins TRBV28 to TRBJ2-1; no clear D. Per the germline V gene, CDR1 is MDHEN and CDR2 is SYDVKM. Trimming took 2 bases from V and 1 from J, leaving 9 bases between them. The CDR3 runs 15 residues. The CDR3 nucleotides are TGTGCCAGCAGTTTAGTGCTAGGATCCTACAATGAGCAGTTCTTC. It is translated as CASSLVLGSYNEQFF.

This clone is a singleton in its sample. The V and J genes are TRBV5-1 and TRBJ2-5; 9 bases align to TRBD2. The CDR3 is 14 residues long. Trimming took 4 bases from V and 5 from J; bases not matched to a gene: 6. The germline CDR1 and CDR2 sequences are SGHRS and YFSETQ. CDR3 protein: CASSTGLAPETQYF. CDR3 DNA sequence: TGCGCCAGCAGCACGGGACTAGCCCCGGAGACCCAGTACTTC.

A single count supports this clone. The chain couples TRBV5-1 to TRBJ2-5, with D possibly being TRBD2 (6 bases). V was cut by 0 bases and J by 5 bases, with 11 bases left in between. Germline V CDR1 and CDR2: SGHRS, YFSETQ. The CDR3 length is 14 residues. The CDR3 DNA is TGCGCCAGCAGCTTGGGGGGACGGGAGGAGACCCAGTACTTC. It yields the protein CASSLGGREETQYF.

The chain is built from TRBV6-5 and TRBJ2-7; D is possibly TRBD1 (5 bases). Deletions cut 5 bases from V and 5 bases from J, with 16 bases between. This CDR3 contains 14 residues. Germline loops: CDR1 MNHEY, CDR2 SVGAGI. The CDR3 loop is CASSNTGLVHEQYF. CDR3 DNA sequence: TGTGCCAGCAGTAATACAGGCCTAGTCCACGAGCAGTACTTC.

The V gene is TRBV19, the J gene TRBJ2-3; 9 bases line up with TRBD1. Germline CDR1 and CDR2: LNHDA and SQIVND (reference sequence). V shed 6 bases, J shed 7 bases, and the junction held 14 bases outside the gene matches. The CDR3 spans 16 residues. The CDR3 is CASSQQGANLQNTQYF. The CDR3 nucleotides are TGTGCCAGTAGCCAACAGGGGGCGAACCTTCAGAATACGCAGTATTTT.

The J gene is TRBJ2-2, the V gene TRBV23-1, with D possibly being TRBD1 (5 bases). TRBV23-1 is flagged as an ORF with uncertain function. Trimming shortened V by 4 bases and J by 3 bases, and 12 bases separated the two germline ends. The length of the CDR3 is 15 residues. The CDR3 DNA follows: TGCGCCAGCAGTCCAGGCAGGGAAGACACCGGGGAGCTGTTTTTT. This translates into CASSPGREDTGELFF.

The gene calls are TRBV5-5 and TRBJ2-7, with a possible D match to TRBD2 (6 bases). The germline V and J ends were trimmed by 0 bases and 5 bases, with 18 bases remaining between them. The CDR3 length is 16 residues. Per the germline V gene, CDR1 is SGHKS and CDR2 is YYEKEE (reference sequence). The CDR3 coding sequence is TGTGCCAGCAGCTTGGCGCCCGGAGGGGAGTGGAACGAGCAGTACTTC. Residues: CASSLAPGGEWNEQYF. Looking up the rest from reference TRBV5-5 and TRBJ2-7 gives the full variable domain: DAGVTQSPTHLIKTRGQQVTLRCSPISGHKSVSWYQQVLGQGPQFIFQYYEKEERGRGNFPDRFSARQFPNYSSELNVNALLLGDSALYLCASSLAPGGEWNEQYFGPGTRLTVT.

The chain recombines TRBV5-6 with TRBJ2-1; a weak D match, TRBD2 (6 bases). CDR3 length: 19 residues. CDR1 and CDR2 (germline): SGHDT, YYEEEE. Between the trimmed V and J ends, which lost 1 base and 0 bases, there was a span of 20 bases. The CDR3 here is CASSLSARAGRSSYNEQFF. DNA for the CDR3: TGTGCCAGCAGCTTGAGCGCCAGGGCGGGGCGAAGCTCCTACAATGAGCAGTTCTTC.

The genes are TRBV9 and TRBJ2-5; TRBD2 matches 7 bases. This CDR3 region has 16 residues. V shed 3 bases and J 3 bases; nucleotides not matched to a gene: 11. Germline V gene sequence: CDR1 SGDLS, CDR2 YYNGEE. The CDR3 DNA reads TGTGCCAGCAGCGCGGCTAGCGGAACGAGAAAAGAGACCCAGTACTTC. Amino acid sequence: CASSAASGTRKETQYF.

The chain couples TRBV2 to TRBJ2-4; a weak D match, TRBD2 (6 bases). The germline V gene encodes CDR1 SNHLY and CDR2 FYNNEI. The V end lost 8 bases, the J end lost 1 base, and 18 bases lay between the germline ends. The CDR3 loop spans 16 amino acids. For the CDR3, the DNA is TGTGCCAGCGGGCCGCCGGAGGGGAGGGCCAAAAACATTCAGTACTTC. It encodes CASGPPEGRAKNIQYF.

The rearrangement links TRBV7-2 to TRBJ2-1, with D possibly TRBD2 on 6 matching bases. Trimming shortened V by 6 bases and J by 7 bases, and 13 bases separated the two germline ends. Germline assignment: CDR1 SGHTA and CDR2 FQGNSA. The CDR3 runs to 13 residues. The CDR3 DNA reads as TGTGCCAGCAGTTTTGTCGGAGGGAATGAGCAGTTCTTC. This encodes CASSFVGGNEQFF.

The CDR3 bases are TGTGCCAGCAGTCGTGGACAGGTGAAACCCTACGAGCAGTACTTC. Residues: CASSRGQVKPYEQYF. V usage is TRBV6-5 and J usage is TRBJ2-7; 7 positions match TRBD1. Germline V gives CDR1 MNHEY, CDR2 SVGAGI. There are 15 residues in the CDR3. Trimming took 5 bases from V and 2 from J; bases not matched to a gene: 9.

The CDR3 loop is CASSLDGTAYEQYF. CDR3 nucleotides: TGTGCCAGCAGCTTAGATGGGACAGCTTACGAGCAGTACTTC. The chain couples TRBV11-2 to TRBJ2-7; 7 bases are a match to TRBD1. The CDR3 has 14 amino acids. From germline, CDR1 is SGHAT and CDR2 FQNNGV. V was clipped by 0 bases and J by 4 bases; unmatched bases: 3.

The chain recombines TRBV5-1 with TRBJ2-7, with 11 bases identical to TRBD1. V gave up 3 bases and J gave up 7 bases; unmatched junction bases: 6. The CDR3 loop spans 14 amino acids. The germline V gene has CDR1 SGHRS and CDR2 YFSETQ. CDR3 residues: CASSSGQGEGEQYF. The CDR3 bases are TGCGCCAGCAGCTCGGGACAGGGGGAAGGGGAGCAGTACTTC.

This chain uses TRBV10-3 with TRBJ2-1, with 8 bases lining up with TRBD2. J gave up 6 bases and V 0 bases, and 7 bases lay outside the gene matches. Looked up from germline, CDR1 is ENHRY and CDR2 is SYGVKD. This CDR3 comprises 16 residues. The CDR3 spells CAISESAGRALNEQFF. CDR3 sequence (DNA): TGTGCCATCAGTGAGTCGGCCGGGAGGGCCCTCAATGAGCAGTTCTTC.

The rearrangement uses TRBV4-2 and TRBJ2-3, with a weak D call TRBD2 (5 bases). Germline values: CDR1 LGHNA, CDR2 YNFKEQ. Trimming stripped 0 bases from V and 6 bases from J, with 10 bases between. CDR3 size: 14 residues. This CDR3 reads CASSQEHRGDTQYF. The CDR3, as DNA: TGTGCCAGCAGCCAAGAACATCGCGGGGATACGCAGTATTTT.

The chain combines TRBV11-3 with TRBJ2-2; 11 bases line up with TRBD1. Per the germline V gene, CDR1 is SGHNT and CDR2 is YENEEA. Germline trimming cut 5 bases from V and 4 bases from J; bases unmatched to any gene: 3. The CDR3 spans 15 residues. The CDR3 DNA reads as TGTGCCAGCAGCGGGGACAGGGGGGTCACCGGGGAGCTGTTTTTT. It codes for CASSGDRGVTGELFF. The whole variable domain, remainder taken from reference TRBV11-3 and TRBJ2-2, is EAGVVQSPRYKIIEKKQPVAFWCNPISGHNTLYWYLQNLGQGPELLIRYENEEAVDDSQLPKDRFSAERLKGVDSTLKIQPAELGDSAVYLCASSGDRGVTGELFFGEGSRLTVL.

The chain uses TRBV7-2 and TRBJ2-3, with 7 bases that match TRBD1. Germline trimming cut 4 bases from V and 2 bases from J; bases unmatched to any gene: 6. CDR1 is SGHTA and CDR2 is FQGNSA in the germline V gene. This CDR3 has 15 amino acids. The CDR3 region has the DNA TGTGCCAGCAGCTCCGGGACAGCCCTCACAGATACGCAGTATTTT. It yields the protein CASSSGTALTDTQYF.

V gene TRBV27 combines with J gene TRBJ2-4; 9 bases are a match to TRBD1. V gave up 11 bases and J gave up 0 bases; unmatched junction bases: 5. This CDR3 contains 14 residues. CDR1 MNHEY and CDR2 SMNVEV come from the germline V gene (reference sequence). In nucleotides, the CDR3 is TGTGCCGACGGGACAGGGAGAGCCAAAAACATTCAGTACTTC. Protein product: CADGTGRAKNIQYF.